These 8 T cell receptor beta chains came from one sample sequenced in a study of control samples from healthy donors and cancer patients. Sequenced by immunoSEQ multiplex PCR; TCRdb stores in-frame clones only, minus some. The sample has tens of thousands of clones; about 88% are singletons. Specimen: blood. The receptors shown here come from a woman aged 45-59 years in good health.

The chain links TRBV5-6 to TRBJ2-7; 7 positions match TRBD2. CDR3 size: 13 residues. The V segment lost 4 bases and the J segment 3 bases; nucleotides outside the gene matches: 4. Germline V lookup: CDR1 SGHDT, CDR2 YYEEEE. CDR3 bases: TGTGCCAGCAGCCGAGGGACTAACTACGAGCAGTACTTC. It codes for CASSRGTNYEQYF.

The chain uses TRBV2 and TRBJ1-5; a possible D gene is TRBD1 (6 bases). Trimming removed 3 bases at V and 7 bases at J, with 10 bases between. The germline V gene encodes CDR1 SNHLY and CDR2 FYNNEI. The CDR3 is 13 amino acids. The CDR3 sequence is CASSEGRGQPQHF. The CDR3 coding sequence is TGTGCCAGCAGTGAGGGCAGGGGACAGCCCCAGCATTTT.

The chain carries TRBV4-3 and TRBJ2-1; perhaps TRBD1 as D (5 bases). This CDR3 is 19 amino acids long. The germline V and J ends were trimmed by 0 bases and 0 bases, with 18 bases remaining between them. Looked up from germline, CDR1 is LGHNA and CDR2 is YSLEER. CDR3 residues: CASSQDRRQLTHSYNEQFF. DNA of the CDR3: TGCGCCAGCAGCCAAGATCGTAGACAGCTAACACACTCCTACAATGAGCAGTTCTTC.

This chain uses TRBV14 with TRBJ1-2; maybe TRBD1 (5 bases). Germline CDR1 is SGHDN and CDR2 is FVKESK. CDR3 length: 17 residues. Trimming pared 4 bases from V and 2 bases from J, leaving 20 bases between. The DNA for the CDR3 is TGTGCCAGCAGCCGGAGAGGACACCCAAGGGAGAACTATGGCTACACCTTC. It specifies CASSRRGHPRENYGYTF.

The chain employs TRBV3-1 (or the pseudogene TRBV3-2) and TRBJ2-7, with 9 bases identical to TRBD1. This CDR3 has 15 amino acids. CDR1 is LGHDT, CDR2 YNNKEL, per germline (reference sequence). V lost 4 bases to trimming and J lost 4 bases; unmatched junction nucleotides: 8. The CDR3, as DNA: TGTGCCAGCAGCCCGGGGCGGGGACAGGGTTACGAGCAGTACTTC. Translation gives CASSPGRGQGYEQYF.

The chain employs TRBV6-5 and TRBJ1-2, with 7 bases aligning to TRBD1. The CDR3 covers 13 residues. Germline V lookup: CDR1 MNHEY, CDR2 SVGAGI. J lost 2 bases, V lost 6 bases, and 3 bases had no gene match. CDR3 in amino acids: CASRAQGNYGYTF. In DNA, the CDR3 is TGTGCCAGCAGAGCACAGGGGAACTATGGCTACACCTTC.

V usage is TRBV6-4 and J usage is TRBJ1-6; D remains unclear. Germline assignment: CDR1 MRHNA and CDR2 SNTAGT. The V gene lost 3 bases and the J gene lost 5 bases, with 17 bases spanning the gap. This CDR3 spans 17 amino acids. The CDR3 sequence: CASSESASAGDNSPLHF. The CDR3 DNA follows: TGTGCCAGCAGTGAGTCCGCCTCGGCAGGTGATAATTCACCCCTCCACTTT.

The chain employs TRBV18 and TRBJ1-5; D uncertain. Germline CDR1 and CDR2: KGHSH and LQKENI. The CDR3 length is 17 residues. V dropped 2 bases and J dropped 2 bases, with 16 bases sitting between them. The CDR3 DNA follows: TGTGCCAGCTCACCAAGTCGCGTAGGATGGGGCAATCAGCCCCAGCATTTT. Protein product: CASSPSRVGWGNQPQHF.